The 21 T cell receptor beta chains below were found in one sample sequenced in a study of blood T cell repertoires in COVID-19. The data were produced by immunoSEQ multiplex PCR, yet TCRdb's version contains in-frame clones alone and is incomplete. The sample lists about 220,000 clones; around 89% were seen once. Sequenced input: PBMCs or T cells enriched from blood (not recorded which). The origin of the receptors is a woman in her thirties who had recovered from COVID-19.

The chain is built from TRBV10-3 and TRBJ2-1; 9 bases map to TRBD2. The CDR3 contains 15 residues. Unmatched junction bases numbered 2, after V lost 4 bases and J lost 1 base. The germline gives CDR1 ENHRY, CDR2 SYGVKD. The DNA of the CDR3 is TGTGCCATCAGTGGTAGCGGGGGATCCTACAATGAGCAGTTCTTC. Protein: CAISGSGGSYNEQFF.

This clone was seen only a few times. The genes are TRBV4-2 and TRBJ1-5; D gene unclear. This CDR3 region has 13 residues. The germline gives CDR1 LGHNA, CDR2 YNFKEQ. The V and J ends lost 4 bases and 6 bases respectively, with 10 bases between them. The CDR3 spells CASSPGSGQPQHF. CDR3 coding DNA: TGTGCCAGCAGCCCGGGGTCCGGTCAGCCCCAGCATTTT.

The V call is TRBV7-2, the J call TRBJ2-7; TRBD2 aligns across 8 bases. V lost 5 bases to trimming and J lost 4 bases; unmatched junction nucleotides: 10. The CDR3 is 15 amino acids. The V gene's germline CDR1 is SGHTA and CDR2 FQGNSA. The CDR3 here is CASSLGGGSPYEQYF. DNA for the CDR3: TGTGCCAGCAGCCTCGGGGGGGGGTCCCCATACGAGCAGTACTTC.

CDR3 sequence (DNA): TGCGCCAGCAGTAGAACAGGGGGCTACAATGAGCAGTTCTTC. Encoded protein: CASSRTGGYNEQFF. V and J are TRBV4-3 and TRBJ2-1; 8 bases align to TRBD1. Trimming cost V 6 bases and J 3 bases; bases outside gene matches: 4. The length of the CDR3 is 14 residues. Germline CDR1 is LGHNA and CDR2 is YSLEER.

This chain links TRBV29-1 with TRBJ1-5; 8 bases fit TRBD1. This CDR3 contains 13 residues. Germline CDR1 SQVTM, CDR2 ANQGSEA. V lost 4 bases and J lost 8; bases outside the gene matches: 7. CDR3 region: CSVGNRGLEPQHF. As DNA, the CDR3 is TGCAGCGTTGGGAACAGGGGGTTGGAGCCCCAGCATTTT.

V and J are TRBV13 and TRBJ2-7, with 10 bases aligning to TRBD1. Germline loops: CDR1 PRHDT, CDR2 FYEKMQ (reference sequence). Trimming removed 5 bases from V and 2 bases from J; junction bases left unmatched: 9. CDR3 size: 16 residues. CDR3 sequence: CASSPRGDRGPYEQYF. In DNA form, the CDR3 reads TGTGCCAGCAGCCCCCGAGGGGACAGGGGACCCTACGAGCAGTACTTC.

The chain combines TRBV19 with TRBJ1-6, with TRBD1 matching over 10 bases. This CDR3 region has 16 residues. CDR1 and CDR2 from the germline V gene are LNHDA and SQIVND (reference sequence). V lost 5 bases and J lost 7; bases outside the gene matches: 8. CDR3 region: CASSFRQGALNSPLHF. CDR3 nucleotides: TGTGCCAGTAGTTTCCGACAGGGGGCTTTGAATTCACCCCTCCACTTT.

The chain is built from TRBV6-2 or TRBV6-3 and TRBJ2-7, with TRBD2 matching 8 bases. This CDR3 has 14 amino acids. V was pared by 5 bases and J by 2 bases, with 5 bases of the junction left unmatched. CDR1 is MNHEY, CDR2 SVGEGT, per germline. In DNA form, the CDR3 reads TGTGCCAGCAGTGATAGCGGGGTTCCCTACGAGCAGTACTTC. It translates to CASSDSGVPYEQYF.

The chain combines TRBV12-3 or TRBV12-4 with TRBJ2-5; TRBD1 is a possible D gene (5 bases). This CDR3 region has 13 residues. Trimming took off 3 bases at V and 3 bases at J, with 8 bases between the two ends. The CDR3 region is CASSLAGKETQYF. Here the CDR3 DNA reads TGTGCCAGCAGTTTGGCAGGGAAAGAGACCCAGTACTTC.

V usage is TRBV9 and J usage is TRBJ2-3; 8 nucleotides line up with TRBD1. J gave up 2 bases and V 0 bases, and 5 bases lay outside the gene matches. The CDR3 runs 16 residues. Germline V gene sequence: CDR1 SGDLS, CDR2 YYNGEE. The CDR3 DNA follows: TGTGCCAGCAGCGTAGGGACAGGGTCGATCACAGATACGCAGTATTTT. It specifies CASSVGTGSITDTQYF.

The CDR3 bases are TGTGCCAGCAGCCCGGGGGAGCAAGAGACCCAGTACTTC. Amino acid sequence: CASSPGEQETQYF. The J gene is TRBJ2-5, the V gene TRBV7-8, with D perhaps TRBD2 (6 bases). The CDR3 loop spans 13 amino acids. Trimming left V 5 bases short and J 2 bases short, with 9 bases between. Looked up from germline, CDR1 is SGHVS and CDR2 is FQNEAQ.

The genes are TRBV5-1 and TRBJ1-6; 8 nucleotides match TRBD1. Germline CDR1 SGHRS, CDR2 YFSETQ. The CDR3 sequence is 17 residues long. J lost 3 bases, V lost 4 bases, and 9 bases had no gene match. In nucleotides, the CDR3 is TGCGCCAGCAGCACGACCTGGACAGGGAACTATAATTCACCCCTCCACTTT. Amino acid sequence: CASSTTWTGNYNSPLHF.

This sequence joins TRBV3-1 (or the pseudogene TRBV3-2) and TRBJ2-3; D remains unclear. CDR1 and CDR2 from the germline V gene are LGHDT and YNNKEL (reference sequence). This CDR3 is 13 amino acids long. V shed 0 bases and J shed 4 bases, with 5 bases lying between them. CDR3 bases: TGTGCCAGCAGCCAAGATCTAGCAGATACGCAGTATTTT. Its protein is CASSQDLADTQYF.

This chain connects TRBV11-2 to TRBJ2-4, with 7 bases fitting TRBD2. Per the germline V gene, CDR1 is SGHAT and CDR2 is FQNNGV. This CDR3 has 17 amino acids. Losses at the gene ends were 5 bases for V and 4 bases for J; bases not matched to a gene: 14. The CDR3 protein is CASSLPGGTNSKNIQYF. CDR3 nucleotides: TGTGCCAGCAGCCTCCCCGGGGGGACGAATTCGAAAAACATTCAGTACTTC.

In nucleotides, the CDR3 is TGTGCCACCAGCAGGGACAGGGAGGTCCATGGCTACACCTTC. The encoded protein is CATSRDREVHGYTF. The chain joins TRBV15 to TRBJ1-2, with 8 bases matching TRBD1. The germline gives CDR1 LNHNV, CDR2 YYDKDF (reference sequence). This CDR3 is built from 14 residues. V shed 3 bases and J 6 bases; nucleotides not matched to a gene: 6.

CDR3 protein: CASKPGIDGSYEQYF. CDR3 in DNA: TGCGCCAGCAAACCGGGGATTGACGGCTCCTACGAGCAGTACTTC. J is TRBJ2-7 and V is TRBV4-1, with D tentatively TRBD2 (5 bases). Germline V CDR1 and CDR2: MGHRA, YSYEKL. V dropped 7 bases and J dropped 0 bases, with 16 bases sitting between them. CDR3 length: 15 amino acids.

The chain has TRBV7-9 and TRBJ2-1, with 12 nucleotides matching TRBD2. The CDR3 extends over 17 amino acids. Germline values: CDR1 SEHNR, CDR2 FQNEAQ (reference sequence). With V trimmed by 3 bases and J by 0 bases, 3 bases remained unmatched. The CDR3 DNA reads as TGTGCCAGCAGCTTTCCTAGCGGGGGGGACTCCTACAATGAGCAGTTCTTC. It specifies CASSFPSGGDSYNEQFF.

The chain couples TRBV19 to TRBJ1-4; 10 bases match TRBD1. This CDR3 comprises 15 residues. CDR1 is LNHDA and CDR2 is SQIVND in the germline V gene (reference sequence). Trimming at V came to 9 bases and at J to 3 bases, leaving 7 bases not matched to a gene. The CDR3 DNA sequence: TGTGCCAGCACGGACAGGGGGAGGGCTAATGAAAAACTGTTTTTT. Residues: CASTDRGRANEKLFF.

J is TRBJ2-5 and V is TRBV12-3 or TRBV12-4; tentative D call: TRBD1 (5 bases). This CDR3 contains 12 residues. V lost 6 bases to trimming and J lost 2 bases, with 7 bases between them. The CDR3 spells CASRTGQETQYF. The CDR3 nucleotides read TGTGCCAGCAGAACAGGTCAAGAGACCCAGTACTTC.

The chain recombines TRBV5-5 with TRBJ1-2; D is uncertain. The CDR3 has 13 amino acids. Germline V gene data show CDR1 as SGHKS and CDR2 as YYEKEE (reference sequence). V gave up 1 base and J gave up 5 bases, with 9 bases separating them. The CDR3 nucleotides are TGTGCCAGCAGCTTGTCAGGTGATTATGGCTACACCTTC. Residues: CASSLSGDYGYTF. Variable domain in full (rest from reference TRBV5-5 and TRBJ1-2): DAGVTQSPTHLIKTRGQQVTLRCSPISGHKSVSWYQQVLGQGPQFIFQYYEKEERGRGNFPDRFSARQFPNYSSELNVNALLLGDSALYLCASSLSGDYGYTFGSGTRLTVV.

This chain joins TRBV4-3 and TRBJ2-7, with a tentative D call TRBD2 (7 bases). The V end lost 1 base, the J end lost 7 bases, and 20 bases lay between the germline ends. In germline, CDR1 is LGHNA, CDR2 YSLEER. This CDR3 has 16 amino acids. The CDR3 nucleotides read TGCGCCAGCAGCCAAGTCTCTGGGGGGGGCCCGGGAGAGCAGTACTTC. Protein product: CASSQVSGGGPGEQYF.